This T cell receptor (beta chain) appears in the sequencing data of a study of cytomegalovirus exposure and HLA in healthy donors. Study-wide results and caveats: Being productive about 87% or about 30% of the time was typical of most TCR beta V segments in an earlier analysis.

Both 60 Vbeta primers and 13 Jbeta primers went into the PCR. The data were produced by immunoSEQ multiplex PCR, yet TCRdb's version contains in-frame clones alone and is incomplete. The data contain around 120,000 clones, roughly 72% of them singletons. In regard to this clone: Its target is not known.

Participants comprised healthy donors of bone marrow. Source material: PBMCs. This receptor was identified in a woman between 45 and 65 years old in good health and CMV-seropositive.

The chain's CDR3 is CASSQAASGNNEQFF. The CDR3 DNA sequence: TGTGCCAGCAGCCAAGCGGCTAGCGGAAACAATGAGCAGTTCTTC. The gene calls are TRBV4-2 and TRBJ2-1; TRBD2 matches at 7 bases. CDR1 LGHNA and CDR2 YNFKEQ come from the germline V gene. With 1 base clipped from V and 5 bases from J, the junction kept 5 bases outside the gene matches. CDR3 size: 15 residues.